This T cell receptor beta chain was observed in a study of response to subunit inactivated influenza vaccine. Germline assignment: CDR1 GTSNPN and CDR2 SVGIG (reference sequence). Unmatched junction bases numbered 2, after V lost 2 bases and J lost 4 bases. The CDR3 has 13 amino acids. TCRdb itself ran the RT-PCR reads through MiXCR, one entry per CDR3 protein. The profile shows 400,000 to 650,000 distinct CDR3 sequences, under 8.5% of them singletons. In this sample, this clonotype turned up a few times. The chain recombines TRBV30 with TRBJ2-1; TRBD2 matches 7 bases. The TCR comes from a man between 50 and 69 years old who received an inactivated influenza vaccine. The specimen comprised PBMCs from blood, sampled approximately 25 months after vaccination. CDR3 in DNA: TGTGCCTGGAGTAGCGGGGTTTACAATGAGCAGTTCTTC. Translated: CAWSSGVYNEQFF.